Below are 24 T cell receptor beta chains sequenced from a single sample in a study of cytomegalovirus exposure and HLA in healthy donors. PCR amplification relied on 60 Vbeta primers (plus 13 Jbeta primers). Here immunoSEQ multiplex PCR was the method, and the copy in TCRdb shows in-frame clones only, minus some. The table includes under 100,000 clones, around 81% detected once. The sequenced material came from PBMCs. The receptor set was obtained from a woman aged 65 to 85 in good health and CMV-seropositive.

The CDR3 sequence is CASSMAPGTPTFF. The CDR3 nucleotides are TGTGCCAGTAGTATGGCCCCCGGGACTCCCACGTTCTTC. The genes are TRBV19 and TRBJ2-1, with D possibly TRBD2 on 6 matching bases. The CDR3 is 13 residues long. Trimming pared 3 bases from V and 15 bases from J, leaving 18 bases between. Germline V gene data show CDR1 as LNHDA and CDR2 as SQIVND (reference sequence).

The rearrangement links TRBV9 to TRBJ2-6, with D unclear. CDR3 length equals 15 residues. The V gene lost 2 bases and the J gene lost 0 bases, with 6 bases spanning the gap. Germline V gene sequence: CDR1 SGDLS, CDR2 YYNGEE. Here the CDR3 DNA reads TGTGCCAGCAGCGTGGGCCTCTCTGGGGCCAACGTCCTGACTTTC. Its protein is CASSVGLSGANVLTF.

The CDR3 nucleotides are TGTGCCAGCAGTTACCCCGGGACAGGGAGCGGAGAAGCTTTCTTT. Protein sequence: CASSYPGTGSGEAFF. This chain connects TRBV28 to TRBJ1-1; 9 bases map to TRBD1. With 4 bases clipped from V and 8 bases from J, the junction kept 11 bases outside the gene matches. CDR3 length: 15 residues. Per the germline V gene, CDR1 is MDHEN and CDR2 is SYDVKM.

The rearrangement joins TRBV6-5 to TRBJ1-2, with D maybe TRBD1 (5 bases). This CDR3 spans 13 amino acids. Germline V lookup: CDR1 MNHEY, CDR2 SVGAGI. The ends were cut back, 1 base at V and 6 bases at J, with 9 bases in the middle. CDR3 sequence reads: CASSYWQGHGYTF. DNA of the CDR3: TGTGCCAGCAGTTACTGGCAGGGCCATGGCTACACCTTC.

CDR3 in amino acids: CASSLVSSRGELFF. CDR3 DNA: TGTGCCAGCAGCTTAGTAAGCTCACGTGGGGAGCTGTTTTTT. V gene TRBV7-9 combines with J gene TRBJ2-2; D gene uncertain. The CDR3 is made up of 14 amino acids. The V end was cut by 1 base, the J end by 8 bases, with 11 bases between. Per the germline V gene, CDR1 is SEHNR and CDR2 is FQNEAQ (reference sequence).

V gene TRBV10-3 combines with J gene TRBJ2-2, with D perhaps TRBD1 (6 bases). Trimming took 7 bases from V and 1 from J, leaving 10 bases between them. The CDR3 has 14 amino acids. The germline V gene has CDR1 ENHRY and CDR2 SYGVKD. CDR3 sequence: CAIKRTENTGELFF. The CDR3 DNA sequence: TGTGCCATCAAAAGGACAGAGAACACCGGGGAGCTGTTTTTT.

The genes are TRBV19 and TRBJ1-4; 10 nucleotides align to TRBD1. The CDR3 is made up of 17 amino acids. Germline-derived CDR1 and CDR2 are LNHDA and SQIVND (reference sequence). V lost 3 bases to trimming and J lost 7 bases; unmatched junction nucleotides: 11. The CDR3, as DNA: TGTGCCAGTAGTATGAGGGCAGGGACAGGGGCTATTGAAAAACTGTTTTTT. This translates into CASSMRAGTGAIEKLFF.

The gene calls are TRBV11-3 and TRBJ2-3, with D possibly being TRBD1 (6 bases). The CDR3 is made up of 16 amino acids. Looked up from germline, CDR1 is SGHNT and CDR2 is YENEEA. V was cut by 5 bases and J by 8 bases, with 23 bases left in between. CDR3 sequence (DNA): TGTGCCAGCAGCCCTGCGACAGGAACCCTCAAGGCTACGCAGTATTTT. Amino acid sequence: CASSPATGTLKATQYF.

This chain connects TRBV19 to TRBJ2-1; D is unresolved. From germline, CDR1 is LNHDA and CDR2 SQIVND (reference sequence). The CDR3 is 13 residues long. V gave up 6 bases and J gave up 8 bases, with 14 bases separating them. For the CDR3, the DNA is TGTGCCAGTAGCCCCGACAAGGTCCATGAGCAGTTCTTC. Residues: CASSPDKVHEQFF.

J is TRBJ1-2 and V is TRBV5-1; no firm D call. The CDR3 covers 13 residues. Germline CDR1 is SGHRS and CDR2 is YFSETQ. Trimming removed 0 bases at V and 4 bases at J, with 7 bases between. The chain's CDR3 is CASSLDGSYGYTF. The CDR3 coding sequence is TGCGCCAGCAGCTTGGACGGGAGCTATGGCTACACCTTC.

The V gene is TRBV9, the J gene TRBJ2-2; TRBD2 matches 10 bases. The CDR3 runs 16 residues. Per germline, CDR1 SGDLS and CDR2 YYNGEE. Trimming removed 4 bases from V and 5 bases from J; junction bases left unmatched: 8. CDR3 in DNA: TGTGCCAGCAGCACCCTAGCGGGAGCGGGTACCGGGGAGCTGTTTTTT. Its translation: CASSTLAGAGTGELFF.

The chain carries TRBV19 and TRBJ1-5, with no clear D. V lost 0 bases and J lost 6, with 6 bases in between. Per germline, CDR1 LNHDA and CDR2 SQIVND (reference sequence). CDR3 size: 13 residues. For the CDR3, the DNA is TGTGCCAGTAGTATAGAAGGGAGTCAGCCCCAGCATTTT. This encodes CASSIEGSQPQHF.

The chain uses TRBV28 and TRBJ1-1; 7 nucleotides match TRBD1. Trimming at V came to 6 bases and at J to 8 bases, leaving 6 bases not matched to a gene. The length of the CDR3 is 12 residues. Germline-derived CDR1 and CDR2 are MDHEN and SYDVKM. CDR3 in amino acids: CASSLQGMEAFF. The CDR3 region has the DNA TGTGCCAGCAGCTTACAGGGGATGGAAGCTTTCTTT.

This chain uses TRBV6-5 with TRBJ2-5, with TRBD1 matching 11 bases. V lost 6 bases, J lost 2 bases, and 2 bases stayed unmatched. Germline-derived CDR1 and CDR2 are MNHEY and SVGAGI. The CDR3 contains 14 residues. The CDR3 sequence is CASSRDRGQETQYF. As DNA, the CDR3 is TGTGCCAGCAGCCGGGACAGGGGGCAAGAGACCCAGTACTTC.

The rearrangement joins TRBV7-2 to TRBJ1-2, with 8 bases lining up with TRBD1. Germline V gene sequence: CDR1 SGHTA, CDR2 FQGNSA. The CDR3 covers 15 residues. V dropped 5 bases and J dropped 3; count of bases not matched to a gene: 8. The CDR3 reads CASSPGQGVYYGYTF. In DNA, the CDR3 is TGTGCCAGCAGCCCAGGACAGGGCGTTTACTATGGCTACACCTTC.

This CDR3 is CASSESRNQPQHF. The CDR3 DNA sequence: TGCGCCAGCAGTGAGTCGCGTAATCAGCCCCAGCATTTT. The genes are TRBV10-2 and TRBJ1-5; D unresolved. Germline V CDR1 and CDR2: WSHSY, SAAADI. The CDR3 spans 13 residues. V lost 0 bases to trimming and J lost 4 bases, with 4 bases between them.

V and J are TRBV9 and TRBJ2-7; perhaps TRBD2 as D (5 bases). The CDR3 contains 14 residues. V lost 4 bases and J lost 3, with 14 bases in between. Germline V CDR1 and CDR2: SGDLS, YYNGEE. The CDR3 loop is CASSPRNGNYEQYF. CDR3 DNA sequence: TGTGCCAGCAGCCCCCGCAACGGGAACTACGAGCAGTACTTC. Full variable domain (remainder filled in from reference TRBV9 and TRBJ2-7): DSGVTQTPKHLITATGQRVTLRCSPRSGDLSVYWYQQSLDQGLQFLIQYYNGEERAKGNILERFSAQQFPDLHSELNLSSLELGDSALYFCASSPRNGNYEQYFGPGTRLTVT.

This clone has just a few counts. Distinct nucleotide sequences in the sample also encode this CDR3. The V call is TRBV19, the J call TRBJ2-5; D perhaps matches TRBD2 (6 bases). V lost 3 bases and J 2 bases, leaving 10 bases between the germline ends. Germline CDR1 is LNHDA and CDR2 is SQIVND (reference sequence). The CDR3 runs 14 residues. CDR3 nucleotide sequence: TGTGCCAGTAGTATTACGGGGGTTCAAGAGACCCAGTACTTC. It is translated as CASSITGVQETQYF.

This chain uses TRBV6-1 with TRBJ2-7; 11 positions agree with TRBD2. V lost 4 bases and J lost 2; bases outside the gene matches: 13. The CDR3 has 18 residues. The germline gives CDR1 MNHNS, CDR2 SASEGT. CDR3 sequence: CASSGGRGLLAGAYEQYF. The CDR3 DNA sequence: TGTGCCAGCAGTGGCGGCAGGGGATTACTAGCGGGAGCCTACGAGCAGTACTTC.

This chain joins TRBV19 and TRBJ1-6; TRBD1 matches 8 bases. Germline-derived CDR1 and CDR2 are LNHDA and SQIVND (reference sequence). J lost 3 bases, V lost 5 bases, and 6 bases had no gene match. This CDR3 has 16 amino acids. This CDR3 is CASSGQGAFYNSPLHF. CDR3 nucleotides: TGTGCCAGTAGTGGACAGGGCGCCTTCTATAATTCACCCCTCCACTTT.

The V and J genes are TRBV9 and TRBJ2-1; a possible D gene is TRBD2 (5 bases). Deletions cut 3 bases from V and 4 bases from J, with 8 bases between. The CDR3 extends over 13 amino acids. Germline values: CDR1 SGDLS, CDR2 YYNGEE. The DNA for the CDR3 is TGTGCCAGCAGCGCGGACTCTTACAATGAGCAGTTCTTC. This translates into CASSADSYNEQFF. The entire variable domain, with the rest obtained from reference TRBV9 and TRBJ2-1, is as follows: DSGVTQTPKHLITATGQRVTLRCSPRSGDLSVYWYQQSLDQGLQFLIQYYNGEERAKGNILERFSAQQFPDLHSELNLSSLELGDSALYFCASSADSYNEQFFGPGTRLTVL.

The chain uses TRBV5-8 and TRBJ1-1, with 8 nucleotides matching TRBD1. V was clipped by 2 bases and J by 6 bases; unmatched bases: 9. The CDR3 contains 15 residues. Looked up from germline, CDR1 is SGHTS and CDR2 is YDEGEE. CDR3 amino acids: CASSFQFGQGAEAFF. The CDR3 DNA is TGTGCCAGCAGCTTTCAATTCGGACAGGGCGCTGAAGCTTTCTTT.

The CDR3 sequence: CASSASPGSGPYGYTF. In nucleotides, the CDR3 is TGTGCCAGCAGCGCTAGCCCCGGATCGGGCCCCTATGGCTACACCTTC. The chain employs TRBV7-8 and TRBJ1-2; D unclear. CDR1 is SGHVS and CDR2 is FQNEAQ in the germline V gene. The CDR3 has 16 amino acids. Trimming cost V 5 bases and J 4 bases, with 20 bases left between them.

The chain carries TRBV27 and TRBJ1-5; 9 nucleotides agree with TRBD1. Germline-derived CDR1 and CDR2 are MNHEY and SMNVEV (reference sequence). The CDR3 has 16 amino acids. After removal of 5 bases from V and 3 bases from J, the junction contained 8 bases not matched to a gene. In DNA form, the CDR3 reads TGTGCCAGCAGTCACTCTAGACAGGGGGTCAATCAGCCCCAGCATTTT. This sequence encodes CASSHSRQGVNQPQHF.